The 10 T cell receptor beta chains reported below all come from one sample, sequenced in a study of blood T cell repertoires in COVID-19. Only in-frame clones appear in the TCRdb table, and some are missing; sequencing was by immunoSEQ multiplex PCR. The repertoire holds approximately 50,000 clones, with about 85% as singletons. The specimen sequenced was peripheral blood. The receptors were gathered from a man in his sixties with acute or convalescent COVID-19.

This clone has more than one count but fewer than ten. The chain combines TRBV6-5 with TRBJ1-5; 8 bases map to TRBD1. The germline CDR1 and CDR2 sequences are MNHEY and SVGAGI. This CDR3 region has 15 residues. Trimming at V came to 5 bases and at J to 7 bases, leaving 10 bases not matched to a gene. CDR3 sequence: CASSLSRQGRQPQHF. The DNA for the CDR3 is TGTGCCAGCAGTCTTTCAAGACAGGGGCGCCAGCCCCAGCATTTT.

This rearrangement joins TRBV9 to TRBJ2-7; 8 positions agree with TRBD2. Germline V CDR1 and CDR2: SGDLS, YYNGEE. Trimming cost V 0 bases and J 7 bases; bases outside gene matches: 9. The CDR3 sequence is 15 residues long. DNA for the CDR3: TGTGCCAGCAGCGTAGGAGCCAGCGGGAGTGGGGAGCAGTACTTC. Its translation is CASSVGASGSGEQYF. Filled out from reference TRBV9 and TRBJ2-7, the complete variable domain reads DSGVTQTPKHLITATGQRVTLRCSPRSGDLSVYWYQQSLDQGLQFLIQYYNGEERAKGNILERFSAQQFPDLHSELNLSSLELGDSALYFCASSVGASGSGEQYFGPGTRLTVT.

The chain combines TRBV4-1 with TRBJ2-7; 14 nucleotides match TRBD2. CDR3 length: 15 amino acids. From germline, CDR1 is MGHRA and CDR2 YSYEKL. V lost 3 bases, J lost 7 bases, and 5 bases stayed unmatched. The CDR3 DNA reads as TGCGCCAGCAGCCAGGGACTAGCGGGAGTGGGGGAGCAGTACTTC. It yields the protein CASSQGLAGVGEQYF.

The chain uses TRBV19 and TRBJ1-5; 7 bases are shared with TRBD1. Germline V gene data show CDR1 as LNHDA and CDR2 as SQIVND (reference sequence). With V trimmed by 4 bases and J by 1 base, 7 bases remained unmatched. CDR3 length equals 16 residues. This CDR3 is CASSTPQGPSNQPQHF. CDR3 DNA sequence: TGTGCCAGTAGTACCCCACAGGGGCCCAGCAATCAGCCCCAGCATTTT.

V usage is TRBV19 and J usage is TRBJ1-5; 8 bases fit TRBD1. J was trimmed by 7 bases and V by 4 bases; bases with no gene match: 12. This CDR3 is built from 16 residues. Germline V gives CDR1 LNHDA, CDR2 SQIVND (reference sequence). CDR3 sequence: CASSRGWETGAQPQHF. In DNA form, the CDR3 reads TGTGCCAGTAGTAGGGGTTGGGAGACAGGGGCACAGCCCCAGCATTTT. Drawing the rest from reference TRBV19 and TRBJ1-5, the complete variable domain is DGGITQSPKYLFRKEGQNVTLSCEQNLNHDAMYWYRQDPGQGLRLIYYSQIVNDFQKGDIAEGYSVSREKKESFPLTVTSAQKNPTAFYLCASSRGWETGAQPQHFGDGTRLSIL.

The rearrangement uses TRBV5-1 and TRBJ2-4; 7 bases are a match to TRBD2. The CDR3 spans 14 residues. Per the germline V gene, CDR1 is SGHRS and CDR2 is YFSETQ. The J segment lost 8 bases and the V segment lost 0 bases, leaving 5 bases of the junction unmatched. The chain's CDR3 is CASSLAVGRDIQYF. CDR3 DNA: TGCGCCAGCAGCTTGGCTGTAGGGAGGGACATTCAGTACTTC.

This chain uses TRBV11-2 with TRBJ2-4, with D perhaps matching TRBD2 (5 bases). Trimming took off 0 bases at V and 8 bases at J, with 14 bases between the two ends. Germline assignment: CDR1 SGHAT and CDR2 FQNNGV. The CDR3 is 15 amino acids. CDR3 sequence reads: CASSLEGRDGDIQYF. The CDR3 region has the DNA TGTGCCAGCAGCTTAGAGGGCCGGGATGGGGACATTCAGTACTTC.

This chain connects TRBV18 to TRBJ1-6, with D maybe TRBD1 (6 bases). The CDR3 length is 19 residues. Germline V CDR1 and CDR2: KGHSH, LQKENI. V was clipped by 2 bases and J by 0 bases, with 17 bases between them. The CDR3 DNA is TGTGCCAGCTCACCATTCGGGGGGCCCACGGGCTCCTATAATTCACCCCTCCACTTT. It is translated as CASSPFGGPTGSYNSPLHF.

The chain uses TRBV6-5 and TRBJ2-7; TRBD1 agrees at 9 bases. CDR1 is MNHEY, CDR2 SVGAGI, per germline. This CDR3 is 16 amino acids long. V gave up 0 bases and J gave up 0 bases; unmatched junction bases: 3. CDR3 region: CASSYSGQGFSYEQYF. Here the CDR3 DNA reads TGTGCCAGCAGTTACTCGGGACAGGGTTTCTCCTACGAGCAGTACTTC.

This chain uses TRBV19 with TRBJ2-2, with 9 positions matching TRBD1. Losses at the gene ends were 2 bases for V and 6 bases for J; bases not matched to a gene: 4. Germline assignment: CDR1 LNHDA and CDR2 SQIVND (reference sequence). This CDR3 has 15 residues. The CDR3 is CASSISRDRAGELFF. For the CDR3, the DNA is TGTGCCAGTAGTATATCGCGGGACAGGGCCGGGGAGCTGTTTTTT. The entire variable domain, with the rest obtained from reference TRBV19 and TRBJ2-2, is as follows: DGGITQSPKYLFRKEGQNVTLSCEQNLNHDAMYWYRQDPGQGLRLIYYSQIVNDFQKGDIAEGYSVSREKKESFPLTVTSAQKNPTAFYLCASSISRDRAGELFFGEGSRLTVL.